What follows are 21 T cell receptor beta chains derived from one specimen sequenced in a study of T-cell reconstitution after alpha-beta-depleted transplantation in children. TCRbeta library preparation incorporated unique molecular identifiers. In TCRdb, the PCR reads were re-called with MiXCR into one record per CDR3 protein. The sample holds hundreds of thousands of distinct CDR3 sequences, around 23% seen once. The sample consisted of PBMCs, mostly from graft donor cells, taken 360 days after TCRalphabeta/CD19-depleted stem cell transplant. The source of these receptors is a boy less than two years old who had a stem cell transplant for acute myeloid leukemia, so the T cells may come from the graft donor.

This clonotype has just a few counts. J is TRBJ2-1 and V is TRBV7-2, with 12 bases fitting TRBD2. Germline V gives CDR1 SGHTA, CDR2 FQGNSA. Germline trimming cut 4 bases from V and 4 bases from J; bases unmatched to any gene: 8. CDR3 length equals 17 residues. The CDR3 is CASSSLAGGVLYNEQFF. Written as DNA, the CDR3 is TGTGCCAGCAGCTCCCTAGCGGGGGGGGTCTTATACAATGAGCAGTTCTTC.

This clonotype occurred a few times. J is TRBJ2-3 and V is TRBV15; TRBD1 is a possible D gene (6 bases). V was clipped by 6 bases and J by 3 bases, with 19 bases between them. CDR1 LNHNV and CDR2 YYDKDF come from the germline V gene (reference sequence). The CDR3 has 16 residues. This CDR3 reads CATRTSDRPRTDTQYF. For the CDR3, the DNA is TGTGCCACCAGGACCTCAGACAGGCCCCGGACAGATACGCAGTATTTT.

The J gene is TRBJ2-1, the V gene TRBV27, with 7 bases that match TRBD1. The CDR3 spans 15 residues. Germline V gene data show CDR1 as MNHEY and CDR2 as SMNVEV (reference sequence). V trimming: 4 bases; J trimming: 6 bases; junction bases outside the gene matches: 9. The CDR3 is CASSWAEGASNEQFF. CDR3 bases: TGTGCCAGCAGTTGGGCCGAGGGGGCCAGCAATGAGCAGTTCTTC.

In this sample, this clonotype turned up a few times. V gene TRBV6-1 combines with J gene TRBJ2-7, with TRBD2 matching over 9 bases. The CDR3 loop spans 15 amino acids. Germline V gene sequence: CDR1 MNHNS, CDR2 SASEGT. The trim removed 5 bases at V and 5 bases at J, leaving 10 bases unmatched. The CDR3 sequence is CASSTPGLAIHEQYF. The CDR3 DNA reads TGTGCCAGCAGTACCCCCGGACTAGCGATCCACGAGCAGTACTTC.

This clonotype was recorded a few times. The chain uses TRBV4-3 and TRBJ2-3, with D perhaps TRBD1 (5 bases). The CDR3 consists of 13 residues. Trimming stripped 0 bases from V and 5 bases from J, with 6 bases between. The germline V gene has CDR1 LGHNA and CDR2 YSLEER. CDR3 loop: CASSQEGEDTQYF. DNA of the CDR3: TGCGCCAGCAGCCAAGAAGGGGAAGATACGCAGTATTTT.

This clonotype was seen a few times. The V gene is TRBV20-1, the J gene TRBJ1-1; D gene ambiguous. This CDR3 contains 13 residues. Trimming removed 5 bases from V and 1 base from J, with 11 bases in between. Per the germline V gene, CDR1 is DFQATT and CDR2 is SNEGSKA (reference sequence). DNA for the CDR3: TGCAGTGCTGGACCCTCAGAGAACACTGAAGCTTTCTTT. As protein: CSAGPSENTEAFF.

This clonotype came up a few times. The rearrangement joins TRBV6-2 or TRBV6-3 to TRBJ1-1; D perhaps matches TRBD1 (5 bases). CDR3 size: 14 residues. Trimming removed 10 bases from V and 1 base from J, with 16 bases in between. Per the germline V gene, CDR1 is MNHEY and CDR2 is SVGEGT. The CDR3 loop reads CATQPQGRNTEAFF. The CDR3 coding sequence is TGTGCCACCCAGCCCCAGGGAAGGAACACTGAAGCTTTCTTT.

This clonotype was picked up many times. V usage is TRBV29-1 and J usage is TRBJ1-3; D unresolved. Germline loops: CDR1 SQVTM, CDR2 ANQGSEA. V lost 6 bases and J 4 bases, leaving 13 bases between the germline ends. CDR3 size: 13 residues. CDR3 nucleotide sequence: TGCAGCGTCGTTGGGTCGGCCGGAAACACCATATATTTT. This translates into CSVVGSAGNTIYF.

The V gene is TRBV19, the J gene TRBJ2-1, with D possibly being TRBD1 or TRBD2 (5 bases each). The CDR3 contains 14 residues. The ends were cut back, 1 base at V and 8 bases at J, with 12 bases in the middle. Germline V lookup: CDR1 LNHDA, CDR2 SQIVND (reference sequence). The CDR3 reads CASSIGWGSDEQFF. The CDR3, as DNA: TGTGCCAGTAGTATAGGTTGGGGGAGTGATGAGCAGTTCTTC.

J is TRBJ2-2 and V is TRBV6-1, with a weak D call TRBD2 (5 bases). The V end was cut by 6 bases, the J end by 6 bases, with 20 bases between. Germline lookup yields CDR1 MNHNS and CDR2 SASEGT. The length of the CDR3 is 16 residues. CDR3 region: CASSLSGLGRAGELFF. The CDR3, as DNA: TGTGCCAGCAGCCTAAGCGGTCTAGGGCGCGCCGGGGAGCTGTTTTTT.

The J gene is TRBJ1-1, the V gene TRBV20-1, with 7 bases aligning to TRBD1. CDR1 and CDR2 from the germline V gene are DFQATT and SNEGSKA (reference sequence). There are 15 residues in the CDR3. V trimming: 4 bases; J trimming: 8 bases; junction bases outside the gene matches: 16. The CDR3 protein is CSANSKQGRVGEAFF. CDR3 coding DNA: TGCAGTGCTAACTCCAAACAGGGGAGGGTGGGCGAAGCTTTCTTT.

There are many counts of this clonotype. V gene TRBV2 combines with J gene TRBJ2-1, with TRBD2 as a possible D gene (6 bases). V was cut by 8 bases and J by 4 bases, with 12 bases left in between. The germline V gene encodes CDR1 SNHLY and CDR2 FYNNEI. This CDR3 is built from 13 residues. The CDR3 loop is CASVAETYNEQFF. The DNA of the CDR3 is TGTGCCAGCGTAGCGGAGACGTACAATGAGCAGTTCTTC.

CDR3 sequence reads: CASSFRGSYEQYV. CDR3 nucleotides: TGTGCCAGCAGCTTTAGGGGGTCCTACGAGCAGTACGTC. J is TRBJ2-7 and V is TRBV5-6, with D possibly TRBD1 on 6 matching bases. This CDR3 is 13 amino acids long. Trimming cost V 2 bases and J 1 base, with 7 bases left between them. CDR1 SGHDT and CDR2 YYEEEE come from the germline V gene.

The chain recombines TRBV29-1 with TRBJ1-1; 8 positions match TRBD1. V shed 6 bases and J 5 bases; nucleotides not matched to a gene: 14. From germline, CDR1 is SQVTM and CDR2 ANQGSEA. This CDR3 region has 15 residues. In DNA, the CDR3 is TGCAGCGTGGCCGGACAGGGATGGCGGAAGACTGAAGCTTTCTTT. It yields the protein CSVAGQGWRKTEAFF.

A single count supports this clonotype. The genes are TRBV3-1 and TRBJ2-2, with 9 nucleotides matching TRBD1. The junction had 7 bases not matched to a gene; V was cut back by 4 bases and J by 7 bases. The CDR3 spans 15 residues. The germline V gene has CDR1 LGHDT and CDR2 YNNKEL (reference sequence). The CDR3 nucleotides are TGTGCCAGCAGCCGGGGACAGGGCACCTTCGGGGAGCTGTTTTTT. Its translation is CASSRGQGTFGELFF.

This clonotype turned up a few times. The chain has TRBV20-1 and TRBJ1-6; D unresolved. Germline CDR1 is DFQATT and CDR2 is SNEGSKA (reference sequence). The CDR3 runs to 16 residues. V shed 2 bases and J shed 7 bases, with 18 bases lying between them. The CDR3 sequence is CSARWRNRAKNSPLHF. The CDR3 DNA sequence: TGCAGTGCTAGATGGAGGAACCGGGCCAAAAATTCACCCCTCCACTTT.

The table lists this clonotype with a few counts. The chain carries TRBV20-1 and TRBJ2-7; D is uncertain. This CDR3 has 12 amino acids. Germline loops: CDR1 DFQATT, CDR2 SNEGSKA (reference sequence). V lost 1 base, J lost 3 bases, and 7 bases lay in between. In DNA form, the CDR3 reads TGCAGTGCTAGAGCCGGCCTCTACGAGCAGTACTTC. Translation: CSARAGLYEQYF.

CDR3 DNA sequence: TGTGCCAGCAGGGGACAGCGAGGCACAGATACGCAGTATTTT. Amino acids: CASRGQRGTDTQYF. The rearrangement joins TRBV5-5 to TRBJ2-3, with TRBD1 matching over 7 bases. This CDR3 region has 14 residues. Germline V gene lookup returns CDR1 SGHKS and CDR2 YYEKEE (reference sequence). V was pared by 5 bases and J by 1 base, with 4 bases of the junction left unmatched. Full variable domain (outside the CDR3, taken from reference TRBV5-5 and TRBJ2-3): DAGVTQSPTHLIKTRGQQVTLRCSPISGHKSVSWYQQVLGQGPQFIFQYYEKEERGRGNFPDRFSARQFPNYSSELNVNALLLGDSALYLCASRGQRGTDTQYFGPGTRLTVL.

The CDR3 region is CSAVRGKSYNEQFF. The CDR3, as DNA: TGCAGTGCTGTCCGGGGTAAATCCTACAATGAGCAGTTCTTC. The rearrangement uses TRBV20-1 and TRBJ2-1, with D perhaps TRBD2 (5 bases). CDR3 length: 14 amino acids. Germline V lookup: CDR1 DFQATT, CDR2 SNEGSKA (reference sequence). Trimming left V 5 bases short and J 1 base short, with 12 bases between.

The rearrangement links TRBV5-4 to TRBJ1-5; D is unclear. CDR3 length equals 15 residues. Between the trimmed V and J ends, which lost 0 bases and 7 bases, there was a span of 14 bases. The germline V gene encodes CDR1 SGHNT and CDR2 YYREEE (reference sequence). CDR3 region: CASSLGNSFQQPQHF. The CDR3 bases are TGTGCCAGCAGCTTGGGCAACAGTTTCCAACAGCCCCAGCATTTT. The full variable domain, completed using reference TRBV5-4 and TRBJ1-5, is ETGVTQSPTHLIKTRGQQVTLRCSSQSGHNTVSWYQQALGQGPQFIFQYYREEENGRGNFPPRFSGLQFPNYSSELNVNALELDDSALYLCASSLGNSFQQPQHFGDGTRLSIL.

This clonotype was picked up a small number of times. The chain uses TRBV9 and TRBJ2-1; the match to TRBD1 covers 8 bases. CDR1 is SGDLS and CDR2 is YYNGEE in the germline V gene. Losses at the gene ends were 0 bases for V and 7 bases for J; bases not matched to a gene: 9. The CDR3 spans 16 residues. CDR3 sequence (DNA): TGTGCCAGCAGCGTAGGAGGGGACAGGTGGTTTAATGAGCAGTTCTTC. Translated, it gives CASSVGGDRWFNEQFF.